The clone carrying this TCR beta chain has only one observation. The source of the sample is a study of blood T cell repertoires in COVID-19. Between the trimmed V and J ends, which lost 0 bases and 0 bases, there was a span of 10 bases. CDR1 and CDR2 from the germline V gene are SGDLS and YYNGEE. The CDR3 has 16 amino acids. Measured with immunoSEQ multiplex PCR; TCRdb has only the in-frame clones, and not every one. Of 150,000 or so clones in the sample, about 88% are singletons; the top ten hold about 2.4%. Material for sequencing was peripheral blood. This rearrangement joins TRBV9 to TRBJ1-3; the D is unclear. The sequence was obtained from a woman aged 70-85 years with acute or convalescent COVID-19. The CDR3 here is CASSVGGATSGNTIYF. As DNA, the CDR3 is TGTGCCAGCAGCGTAGGGGGAGCCACCTCTGGAAACACCATATATTTT.